This T cell receptor beta chain was retrieved from a study of T cell clones after liver transplantation. Study-wide context: A pre-transplant mixed lymphocyte reaction with TCRbeta sequencing defined graft-donor-reactive clones followed in post-transplant blood. HCV positivity affected three of eight recipients; the rest lacked autoimmune or viral indications.

Unstimulated PBMCs were sorted into CD3+CD4+ and CD3+CD8+ populations. There are 13 residues in the CDR3. The germline CDR1 and CDR2 sequences are MDHEN and SYDVKM. V was clipped by 2 bases and J by 5 bases, with 9 bases between them. Here immunoSEQ multiplex PCR was the method, and the copy in TCRdb shows in-frame clones only, minus some. This table holds 70,000 to 95,000 clones, over 65% found once. This chain connects TRBV28 to TRBJ1-2; TRBD1 is a possible D gene (5 bases). The sequences come from CD4+ T cells from blood, collected at the 22-month timepoint. This clonotype originated in a human patient who received a liver transplant. The T cells may partly be graft donor cells. CDR3 in DNA: TGTGCCAGCAGTTTAAGGGCAGGGTATGGCTACACCTTC. Amino acids: CASSLRAGYGYTF.